The subject of this entry is one T cell receptor beta chain. The protocol was immunoSEQ multiplex PCR, while the TCRdb copy is restricted to in-frame clones and leaves out a portion. Of approximately 41,000 clones in the sample, approximately 94% were seen once. This CDR3 has 15 residues. Trimming cost V 5 bases and J 2 bases, with 15 bases left between them. Per the germline V gene, CDR1 is SGHDN and CDR2 is FVKESK. The data were obtained in a study of control samples from healthy donors and cancer patients. The sequence came from a man aged 60 to 75 in good health. The rearrangement joins TRBV14 to TRBJ2-5; a weak D match, TRBD2 (6 bases). The sample taken for sequencing was blood. CDR3 sequence reads: CASSSQRVKQETQYF. The CDR3 coding sequence is TGTGCCAGCAGCTCTCAGCGGGTGAAGCAAGAGACCCAGTACTTC.